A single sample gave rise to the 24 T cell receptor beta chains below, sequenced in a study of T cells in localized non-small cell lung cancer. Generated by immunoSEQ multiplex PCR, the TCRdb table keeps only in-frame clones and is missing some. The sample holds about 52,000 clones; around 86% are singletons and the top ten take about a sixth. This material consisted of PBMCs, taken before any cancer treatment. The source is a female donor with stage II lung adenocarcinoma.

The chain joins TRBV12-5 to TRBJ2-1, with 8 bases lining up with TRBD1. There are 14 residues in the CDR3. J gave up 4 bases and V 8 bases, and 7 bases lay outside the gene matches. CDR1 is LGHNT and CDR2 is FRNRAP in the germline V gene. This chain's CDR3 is CASSQTGGYNEQFF. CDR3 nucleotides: TGTGCTAGTTCTCAAACAGGGGGGTACAATGAGCAGTTCTTC.

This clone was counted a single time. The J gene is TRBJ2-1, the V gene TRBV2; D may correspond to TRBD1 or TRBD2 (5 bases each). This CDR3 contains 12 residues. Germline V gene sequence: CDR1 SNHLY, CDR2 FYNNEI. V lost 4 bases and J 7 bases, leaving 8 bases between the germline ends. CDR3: CASSGGVNEQFF. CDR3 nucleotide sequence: TGTGCCAGCAGTGGAGGGGTTAATGAGCAGTTCTTC.

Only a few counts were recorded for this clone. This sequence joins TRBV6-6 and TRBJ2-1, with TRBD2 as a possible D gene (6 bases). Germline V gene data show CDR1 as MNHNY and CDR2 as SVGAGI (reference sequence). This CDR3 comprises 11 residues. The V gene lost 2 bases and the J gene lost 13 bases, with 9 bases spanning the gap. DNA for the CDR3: TGTGCCAGCAGTTACGCGGGGCCTCAGTTCTTC. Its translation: CASSYAGPQFF.

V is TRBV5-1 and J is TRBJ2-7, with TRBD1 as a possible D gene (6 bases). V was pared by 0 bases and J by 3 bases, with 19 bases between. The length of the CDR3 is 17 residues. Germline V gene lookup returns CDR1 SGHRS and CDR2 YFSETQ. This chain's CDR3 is CASSLGTPGQGNYEQYF. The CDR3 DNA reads TGCGCCAGCAGCTTGGGGACCCCCGGGCAGGGGAACTACGAGCAGTACTTC. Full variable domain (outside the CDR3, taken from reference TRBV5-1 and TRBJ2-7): KAGVTQTPRYLIKTRGQQVTLSCSPISGHRSVSWYQQTPGQGLQFLFEYFSETQRNKGNFPGRFSGRQFSNSRSEMNVSTLELGDSALYLCASSLGTPGQGNYEQYFGPGTRLTVT.

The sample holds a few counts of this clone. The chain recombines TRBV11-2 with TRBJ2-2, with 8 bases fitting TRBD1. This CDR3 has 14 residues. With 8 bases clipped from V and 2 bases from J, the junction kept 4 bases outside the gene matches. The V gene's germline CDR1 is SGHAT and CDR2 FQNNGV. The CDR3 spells CASGGQGNTGELFF. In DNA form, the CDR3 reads TGTGCCAGCGGAGGACAGGGAAACACCGGGGAGCTGTTTTTT.

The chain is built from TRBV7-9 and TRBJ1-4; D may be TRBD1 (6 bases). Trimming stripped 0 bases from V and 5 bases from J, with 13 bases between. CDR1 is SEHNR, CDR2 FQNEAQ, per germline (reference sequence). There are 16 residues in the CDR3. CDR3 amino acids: CASSLAIGQPNEKLFF. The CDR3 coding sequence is TGTGCCAGCAGCTTAGCCATAGGACAGCCGAATGAAAAACTGTTTTTT.

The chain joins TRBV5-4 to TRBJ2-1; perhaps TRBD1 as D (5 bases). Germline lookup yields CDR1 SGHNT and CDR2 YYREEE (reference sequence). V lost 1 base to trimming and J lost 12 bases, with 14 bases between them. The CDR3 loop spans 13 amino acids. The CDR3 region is CASSLLNYQGQFF. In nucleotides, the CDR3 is TGTGCCAGCAGCTTGCTGAACTATCAGGGGCAGTTCTTC. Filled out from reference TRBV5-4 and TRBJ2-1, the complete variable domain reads ETGVTQSPTHLIKTRGQQVTLRCSSQSGHNTVSWYQQALGQGPQFIFQYYREEENGRGNFPPRFSGLQFPNYSSELNVNALELDDSALYLCASSLLNYQGQFFGPGTRLTVL.

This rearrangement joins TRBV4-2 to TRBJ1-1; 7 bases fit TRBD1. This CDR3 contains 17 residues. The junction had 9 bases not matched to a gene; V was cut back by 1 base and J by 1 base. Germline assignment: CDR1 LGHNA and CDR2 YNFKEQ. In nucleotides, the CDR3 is TGTGCCAGCAGCCAAGGGACAGGCGGCCGAGCGAACACTGAAGCTTTCTTT. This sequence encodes CASSQGTGGRANTEAFF.

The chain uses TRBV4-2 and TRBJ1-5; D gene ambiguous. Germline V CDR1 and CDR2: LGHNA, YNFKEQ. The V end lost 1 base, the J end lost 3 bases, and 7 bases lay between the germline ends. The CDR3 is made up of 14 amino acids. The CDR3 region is CASSQVADNQPQHF. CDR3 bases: TGTGCCAGCAGCCAAGTAGCTGACAATCAGCCCCAGCATTTT.

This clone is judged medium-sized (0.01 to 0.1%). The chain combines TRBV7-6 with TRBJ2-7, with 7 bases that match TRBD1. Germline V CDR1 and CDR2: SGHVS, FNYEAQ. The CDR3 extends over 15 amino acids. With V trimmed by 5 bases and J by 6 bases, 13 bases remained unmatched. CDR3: CASSPPTGVSSEQYF. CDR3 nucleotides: TGTGCCAGCAGCCCACCCACAGGGGTCTCGTCCGAGCAGTACTTC.

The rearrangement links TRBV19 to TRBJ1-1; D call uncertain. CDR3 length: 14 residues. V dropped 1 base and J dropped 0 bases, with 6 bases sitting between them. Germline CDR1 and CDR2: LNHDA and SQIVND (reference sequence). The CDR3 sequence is CASSIGPVNTEAFF. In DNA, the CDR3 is TGTGCCAGTAGTATAGGACCAGTGAACACTGAAGCTTTCTTT.

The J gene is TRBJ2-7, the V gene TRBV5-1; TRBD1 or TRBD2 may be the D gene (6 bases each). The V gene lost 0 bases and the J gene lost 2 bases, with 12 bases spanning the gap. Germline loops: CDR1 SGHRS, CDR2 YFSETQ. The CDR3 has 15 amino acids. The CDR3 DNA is TGCGCCAGCAGCTTGGATGCAGGGGAGGCCTACGAGCAGTACTTC. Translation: CASSLDAGEAYEQYF.

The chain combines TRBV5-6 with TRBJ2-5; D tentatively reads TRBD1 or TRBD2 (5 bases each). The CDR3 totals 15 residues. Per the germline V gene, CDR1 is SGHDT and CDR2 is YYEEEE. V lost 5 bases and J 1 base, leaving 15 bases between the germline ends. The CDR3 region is CASRVGEDSQETQYF. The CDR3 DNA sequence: TGTGCCAGCAGAGTGGGAGAAGACAGCCAAGAGACCCAGTACTTC. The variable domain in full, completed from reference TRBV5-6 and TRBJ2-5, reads DAGVTQSPTHLIKTRGQQVTLRCSPKSGHDTVSWYQQALGQGPQFIFQYYEEEERQRGNFPDRFSGHQFPNYSSELNVNALLLGDSALYLCASRVGEDSQETQYFGPGTRLLVL.

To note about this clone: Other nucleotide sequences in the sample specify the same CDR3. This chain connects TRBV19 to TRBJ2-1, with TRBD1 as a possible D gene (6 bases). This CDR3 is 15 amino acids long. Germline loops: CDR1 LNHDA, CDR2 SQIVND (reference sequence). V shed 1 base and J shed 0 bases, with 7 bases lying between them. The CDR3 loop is CASSIGRGSYNEQFF. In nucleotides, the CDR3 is TGTGCCAGTAGTATAGGCAGGGGCTCCTACAATGAGCAGTTCTTC.

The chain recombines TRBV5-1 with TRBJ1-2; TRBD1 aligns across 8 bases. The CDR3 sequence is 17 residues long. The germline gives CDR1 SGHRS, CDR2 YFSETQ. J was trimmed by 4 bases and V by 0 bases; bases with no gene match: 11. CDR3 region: CASSLGSRGLDSYGYTF. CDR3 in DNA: TGCGCCAGCAGCTTGGGCTCCAGGGGGCTGGATAGCTATGGCTACACCTTC.

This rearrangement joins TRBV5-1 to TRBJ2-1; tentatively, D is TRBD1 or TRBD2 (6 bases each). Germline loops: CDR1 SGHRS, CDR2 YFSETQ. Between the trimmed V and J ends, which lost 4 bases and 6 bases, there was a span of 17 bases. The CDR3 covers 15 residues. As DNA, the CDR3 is TGCGCCAGCAGCGAGGCGGGGACATTCGTCAATGAGCAGTTCTTC. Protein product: CASSEAGTFVNEQFF.

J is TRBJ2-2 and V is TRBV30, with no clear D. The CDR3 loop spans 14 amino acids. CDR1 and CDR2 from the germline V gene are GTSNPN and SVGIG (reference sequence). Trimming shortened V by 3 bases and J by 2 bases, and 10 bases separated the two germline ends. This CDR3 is CAWSGLLNTGELFF. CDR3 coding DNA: TGTGCCTGGAGCGGGTTGCTTAACACCGGGGAGCTGTTTTTT.

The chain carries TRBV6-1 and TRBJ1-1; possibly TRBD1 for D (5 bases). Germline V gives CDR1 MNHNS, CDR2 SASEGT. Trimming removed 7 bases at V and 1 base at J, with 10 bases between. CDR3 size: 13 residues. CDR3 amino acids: CASKTGENTEAFF. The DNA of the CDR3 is TGTGCCAGCAAAACAGGCGAGAACACTGAAGCTTTCTTT.

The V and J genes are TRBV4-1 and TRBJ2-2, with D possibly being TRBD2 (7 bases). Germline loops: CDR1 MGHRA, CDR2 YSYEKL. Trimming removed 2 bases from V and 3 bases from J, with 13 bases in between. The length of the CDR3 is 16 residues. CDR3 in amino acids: CASSQRAGAYTGELFF. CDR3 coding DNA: TGCGCCAGCAGCCAACGCGCGGGGGCTTACACCGGGGAGCTGTTTTTT.

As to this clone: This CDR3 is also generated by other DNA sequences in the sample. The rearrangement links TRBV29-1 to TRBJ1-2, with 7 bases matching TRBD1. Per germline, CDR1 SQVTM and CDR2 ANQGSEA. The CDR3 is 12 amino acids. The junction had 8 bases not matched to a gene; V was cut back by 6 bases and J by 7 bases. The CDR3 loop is CSVNRGAGGYTF. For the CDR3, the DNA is TGCAGCGTGAACAGGGGTGCGGGTGGCTACACCTTC.

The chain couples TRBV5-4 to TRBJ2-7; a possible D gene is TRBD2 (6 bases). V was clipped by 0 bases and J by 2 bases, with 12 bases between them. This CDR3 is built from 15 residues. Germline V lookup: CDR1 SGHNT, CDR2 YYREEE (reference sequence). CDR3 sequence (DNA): TGTGCCAGCAGCTTGGCGCGGGGCGCAGCCTACGAGCAGTACTTC. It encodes CASSLARGAAYEQYF.

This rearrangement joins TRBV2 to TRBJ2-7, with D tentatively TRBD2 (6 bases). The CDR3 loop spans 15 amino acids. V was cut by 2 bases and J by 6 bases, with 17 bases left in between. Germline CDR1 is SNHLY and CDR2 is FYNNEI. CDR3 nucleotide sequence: TGTGCCAGCAGTGAACAGCGGCAAGGAGGGTTCGAGCAGTACTTC. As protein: CASSEQRQGGFEQYF.

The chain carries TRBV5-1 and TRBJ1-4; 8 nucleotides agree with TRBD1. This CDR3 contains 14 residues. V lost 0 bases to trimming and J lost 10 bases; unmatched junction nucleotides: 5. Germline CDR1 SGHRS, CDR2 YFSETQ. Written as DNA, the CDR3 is TGCGCCAGCAGCTTGGGACAGGGGAAGGTAAAACTGTTTTTT. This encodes CASSLGQGKVKLFF.

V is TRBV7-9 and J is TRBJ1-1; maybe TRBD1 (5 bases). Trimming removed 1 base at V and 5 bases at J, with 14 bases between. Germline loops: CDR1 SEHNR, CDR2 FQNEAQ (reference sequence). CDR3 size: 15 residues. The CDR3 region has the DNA TGTGCCAGCAGCTTAGGTCGGGGGGGTTATACTGAAGCTTTCTTT. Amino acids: CASSLGRGGYTEAFF.